Given below is one TCR beta chain in context. Its antigen is currently not known. Per-base quality was not reported, and no clone a single base away is much larger than it. Other DNA sequences in this sample translate to the same CDR3. This entry belongs to a study of blood T cell repertoires in COVID-19 (dated by TCRdb to the early 2020s). Background on the whole study: Collaborator samples came from the United States, Italy and Spain and covered acute and convalescent phases of COVID-19. The prospective study material was composed of cDNA or gDNA derived from T cells, B-cell-depleted T cells, or PBMCs. Deeply sampled blood TCRbeta repertoires from subjects exposed to, actively infected with, or recovered from COVID-19 were included in the dataset. The repertoires were made available in a free public database intended to serve as a resource for research on the immune response to SARS-CoV-2. Samples were obtained from the ongoing ImmuneRACE study (first 160 participants) and from 1,254 subjects provided by 6 global collaborators. A de-identified subject ID, COVID-19 status, age in years and sex were almost always included in the sample metadata. Where HLA class I and class II types were available, the types were taken from metadata supplied by the sample provider, not from assay-based typing.

Counted from cysteine to phenylalanine, this CDR3 has 14 amino acids. Only the CDR3 part of the read is kept: 42 bases, read in frame from the first base. V lost 2 bases and J lost 2 bases, and the count of bases not matched to a germline gene is 0. CDR1 and CDR2 are drawn from the germline V gene: ENHRY, SYGVKD. Broader findings and caveats from the paper: The quantity of clinical and demographic metadata differed by source and by participant and was supplied without curation.

TCRbeta CDR3 regions were amplified from genomic DNA using the immunoSEQ Assay, a bias-controlled multiplex PCR. Under the source paper's analysis protocol: Nucleated cell counts per sample were estimated from amplification of reference gene primers within the assay. To quantify the absolute abundance of each unique TCRbeta CDR3 rearrangement, sequence reads were collapsed and filtered. Productive Simpson clonality was computed per sample as the square root of Simpson's diversity index over productive rearrangements. As stored in TCRdb, this immuneACCESS dataset retains in-frame rearrangements with V and J assigned. A fraction of the clones does not appear; measured against another copy, unresolved V genes explain less than half of the discrepancy, and the remainder lacks a known reason. For V, J and clone size, that table is used; D and trimming come from the DNA. The sample table records 250,000 to 400,000 clones; 88% of these occur just once. Clones ranked in the top ten supply approximately 1.6% of the sample.

One collaborating source in Seattle enrolled patients during active infection and followed them longitudinally through the course of disease. Each collaborating institution followed its own protocols to collect whole blood in K2EDTA tubes. Collaborator samples were shipped for TCRbeta analysis as frozen whole blood, isolated PBMCs, or DNA extracted from either sample type. This clonotype was obtained from a woman aged 25 to 39 with COVID-19, enrolled during active disease. The specimen sequenced was peripheral blood. The chain is assembled from TRBV10-3 and TRBJ1-5; TRBD1 matches 7 bases in the middle. The CDR3 loop reads CAISEGQGNQPQHF. At the DNA level, the sequence is TGTGCCATCAGTGAGGGACAGGGCAATCAGCCCCAGCATTTT.